The 12 T cell receptor beta chains below all came from one sample that was sequenced in a study of blood T cell repertoires in COVID-19. The data were produced by immunoSEQ multiplex PCR, yet TCRdb's version contains in-frame clones alone and is incomplete. The table records around 83,000 clones, about 89% of them present only once. Sequencing was carried out using peripheral blood. The source of these receptors is a man between 65 and 80 years old with active or convalescent COVID-19.

The rearrangement links TRBV27 to TRBJ1-1, with TRBD1 matching over 8 bases. In germline, CDR1 is MNHEY, CDR2 SMNVEV (reference sequence). This CDR3 has 13 amino acids. The J segment lost 5 bases and the V segment lost 5 bases, leaving 4 bases of the junction unmatched. The CDR3 spells CASSLRDRTEAFF. The CDR3 nucleotides are TGTGCCAGCAGTCTCCGGGACAGGACTGAAGCTTTCTTT.

The chain joins TRBV11-2 to TRBJ1-2; the D gene is possibly TRBD1 (6 bases). CDR3 size: 13 residues. V lost 4 bases and J 6 bases, leaving 12 bases between the germline ends. CDR1 and CDR2 (germline): SGHAT, FQNNGV. CDR3: CASSSYNRDGYTF. CDR3 DNA: TGTGCCAGCAGCTCCTACAACAGGGATGGCTACACCTTC.

This clone was recorded once. The J gene is TRBJ2-3, the V gene TRBV6-2 or TRBV6-3, with D possibly TRBD1 on 6 matching bases. Germline V gives CDR1 MNHEY, CDR2 SVGEGT. The germline V and J ends were trimmed by 5 bases and 2 bases, with 8 bases remaining between them. CDR3 size: 13 residues. The CDR3 DNA sequence: TGTGCCAGCAGTCGGGACAACACAGATACGCAGTATTTT. It specifies CASSRDNTDTQYF.

This chain uses TRBV24-1 with TRBJ2-3, with 10 bases identical to TRBD1. V shed 6 bases, J shed 4 bases, and the junction held 3 bases outside the gene matches. CDR1 is KGHDR and CDR2 is SFDVKD in the germline V gene. CDR3 size: 14 residues. This CDR3 is CATSRQGASDTQYF. In DNA form, the CDR3 reads TGTGCCACCAGTCGACAGGGGGCTTCAGATACGCAGTATTTT.

The CDR3 DNA follows: TGTGCCAGCAGCTCGGCGGGGAATAGCGCCGAAGCTTTCTTT. Translating gives CASSSAGNSAEAFF. The chain has TRBV5-6 and TRBJ1-1, with D uncertain. The CDR3 has 14 residues. Trimming took off 3 bases at V and 8 bases at J, with 17 bases between the two ends. Looked up from germline, CDR1 is SGHDT and CDR2 is YYEEEE.

The genes are TRBV28 and TRBJ1-2; weak D call: TRBD1 (6 bases). CDR1 and CDR2 from the germline V gene are MDHEN and SYDVKM. CDR3 size: 14 residues. The V end lost 5 bases, the J end lost 8 bases, and 18 bases lay between the germline ends. DNA of the CDR3: TGTGCCAGCAGTGGGCAGGGGCGCGTGTGGGGCTACACCTTC. Protein: CASSGQGRVWGYTF.

This clone was observed a handful of times. The junction departs from the called germline gene at one end, perhaps through a read error. The chain uses TRBV29-1 and TRBJ1-1, with a tentative D call TRBD1 (6 bases). CDR1 and CDR2 from the germline V gene are SQVTM and ANQGSEA. There are 11 residues in the CDR3. The CDR3 DNA sequence: TGCAGCGTTGGGGGGCACACCGAAGCTTTCTTT. Amino acid sequence: CSVGGHTEAFF.

This sequence joins TRBV5-1 and TRBJ1-1, with a possible D match to TRBD1 (6 bases). V shed 1 base and J shed 5 bases, with 6 bases lying between them. This CDR3 has 12 residues. Germline V gives CDR1 SGHRS, CDR2 YFSETQ. Here the CDR3 reads CASSLTGTEAFF. For the CDR3, the DNA is TGCGCCAGCAGCTTGACAGGGACTGAAGCTTTCTTT.

The J gene is TRBJ1-5, the V gene TRBV18; 9 bases map to TRBD1. The CDR3 sequence is 15 residues long. CDR1 and CDR2 (germline): KGHSH, LQKENI. V dropped 6 bases and J dropped 3; count of bases not matched to a gene: 6. In nucleotides, the CDR3 is TGTGCCAGCTCTGCCGGGACAGGGTTCAATCAGCCCCAGCATTTT. This gives the protein CASSAGTGFNQPQHF.

V is TRBV5-1 and J is TRBJ1-1; 9 positions match TRBD1. From germline, CDR1 is SGHRS and CDR2 YFSETQ. The V gene end was trimmed by 1 base and the J gene end by 2 bases; junction bases not matched to a gene: 6. The CDR3 is made up of 16 amino acids. CDR3 nucleotides: TGCGCCAGCAGCTTGTACAGGGGGCAATATAACACTGAAGCTTTCTTT. This sequence encodes CASSLYRGQYNTEAFF. Complete variable domain (other parts from reference TRBV5-1 and TRBJ1-1): KAGVTQTPRYLIKTRGQQVTLSCSPISGHRSVSWYQQTPGQGLQFLFEYFSETQRNKGNFPGRFSGRQFSNSRSEMNVSTLELGDSALYLCASSLYRGQYNTEAFFGQGTRLTVV.

J is TRBJ1-1 and V is TRBV4-2; 7 bases agree with TRBD1. Germline V gene sequence: CDR1 LGHNA, CDR2 YNFKEQ. Unmatched junction bases numbered 7, after V lost 2 bases and J lost 10 bases. This CDR3 has 13 amino acids. The chain's CDR3 is CASSQPTGFGAFF. CDR3 in DNA: TGTGCCAGCAGCCAACCGACAGGGTTCGGAGCTTTCTTT.

The rearrangement links TRBV5-5 to TRBJ1-2; TRBD1 might be the D (5 bases). Germline CDR1 is SGHKS and CDR2 is YYEKEE (reference sequence). Trimming took 2 bases from V and 7 from J, leaving 6 bases between them. The CDR3 contains 11 residues. The CDR3 spells CASSLRGGYTF. DNA for the CDR3: TGTGCCAGCAGCTTAAGGGGTGGCTACACCTTC. Full variable domain (rest looked up from reference TRBV5-5 and TRBJ1-2): DAGVTQSPTHLIKTRGQQVTLRCSPISGHKSVSWYQQVLGQGPQFIFQYYEKEERGRGNFPDRFSARQFPNYSSELNVNALLLGDSALYLCASSLRGGYTFGSGTRLTVV.